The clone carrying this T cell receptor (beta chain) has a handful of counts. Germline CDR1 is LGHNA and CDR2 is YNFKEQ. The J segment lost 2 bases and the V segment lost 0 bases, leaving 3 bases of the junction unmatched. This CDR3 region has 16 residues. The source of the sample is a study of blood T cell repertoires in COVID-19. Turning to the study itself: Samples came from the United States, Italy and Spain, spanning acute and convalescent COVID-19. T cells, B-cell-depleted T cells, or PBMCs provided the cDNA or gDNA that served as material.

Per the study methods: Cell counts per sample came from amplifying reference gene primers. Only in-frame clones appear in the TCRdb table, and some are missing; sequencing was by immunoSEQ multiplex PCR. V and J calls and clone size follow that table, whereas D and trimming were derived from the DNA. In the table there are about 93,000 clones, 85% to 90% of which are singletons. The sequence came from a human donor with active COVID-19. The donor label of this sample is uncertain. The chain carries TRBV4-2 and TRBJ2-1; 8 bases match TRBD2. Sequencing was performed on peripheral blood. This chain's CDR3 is CASSQDDSGAYNEQFF. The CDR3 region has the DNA TGTGCCAGCAGCCAAGATGATAGCGGGGCCTACAATGAGCAGTTCTTC.